This T cell receptor beta chain was recorded in a study of CD8+ T cells in alopecia areata. Study background: Treated individuals took tofacitinib by mouth, 5 to 10 mg twice daily.

From alopecia areata patients, lesional scalp punch biopsies and peripheral blood were collected. Turning to this clone: The antigen remains undetermined.

cDNA prepared by RNA extraction and subsequent reverse transcription served as the template for sequencing. Sequencing used immunoSEQ multiplex PCR; TCRdb keeps in-frame clones, though not all of them. The sample has about 12,000 clones, around 50% seen once. Whole-study findings and limits: Lesional tissue from the scalp (especially in alopecia totalis/universalis) showed higher clonality than normal scalp. Possibly as an HLA-related effect, TCR sharing across patients appeared less clear than in mice.

Sequenced material: skin. The source of this sequence is a human donor with alopecia areata.

CDR3 protein: CSVEDPTPDAEQFF. CDR3 nucleotide sequence: TGCAGCGTTGAAGACCCGACCCCCGACGCCGAGCAGTTCTTC. V gene TRBV29-1 combines with J gene TRBJ2-1; unclear D gene. The CDR3 runs to 14 residues. V lost 0 bases, J lost 10 bases, and 16 bases lay in between. Germline CDR1 and CDR2: SQVTM and ANQGSEA.